This T cell receptor beta chain was found in a study of T cells in Graves' hyperthyroidism and ophthalmopathy. This clonotype was counted a few times. V was trimmed by 6 bases and J by 6 bases, leaving 17 bases between them. CDR3 length equals 14 residues. Each diagnosis was grounded in clinical symptoms, serum thyroxine and TRAb, thyroid ultrasound, and orbital computed tomography. Amplification of TCR beta CDR3 regions was performed using RNA transcripts as template. First-round RT-PCR of the TCR CDR3 relied on the HTBI primer set. Via MiXCR, TCRdb re-called the multiplex PCR reads, giving one row per CDR3 protein. The sample records hundreds of thousands of distinct CDR3 sequences, about 45% being singletons.

The chain links TRBV12-3 or TRBV12-4 to TRBJ1-2; D gene ambiguous. Sequencing was carried out using peripheral blood or thyroid tissue (not recorded which). This receptor was taken from an adult man with Graves' disease, either hyperthyroidism or ophthalmopathy (not recorded which). The CDR3: CASSPPGLMDGYTF. CDR3 DNA: TGTGCCAGCAGCCCTCCGGGCCTAATGGATGGCTACACCTTC.